This note documents a single T cell receptor (beta chain) sequence. The data are from a study of blood T cell repertoires in COVID-19. Study-wide background: The origin of the acute and convalescent COVID-19 samples was the United States, Italy and Spain.

Assay: immunoSEQ multiplex PCR; the TCRdb copy retains only in-frame clones and omits some. The profile shows around 250,000 clones, 89% of them singletons. Germline values: CDR1 SNHLY, CDR2 FYNNEI. CDR3 length: 14 residues. The germline V and J ends were trimmed by 10 bases and 7 bases, with 17 bases remaining between them. The sequence came from a middle-aged woman who had recovered from COVID-19. The chain combines TRBV2 with TRBJ1-6; TRBD1 might be the D (6 bases). The sequencing input was peripheral blood. CDR3 nucleotide sequence: TGTGCCACAGCAGGGGTTGAGGGGAATTCACCCCTCCACTTT. Translation gives CATAGVEGNSPLHF.